Listed below are T cell receptor beta chains from one sample, sequenced in a study of blood T cell repertoires in COVID-19. Libraries were prepared by immunoSEQ multiplex PCR; TCRdb keeps only in-frame clonotypes and omits some of them. This table holds around 300,000 clones, 89% found once. Sequenced input: peripheral blood. These receptors came from a man aged 45 to 65 with acute or convalescent COVID-19. The CDR3 runs from the conserved cysteine through the conserved F or W.

V	J	CDR3
TRBV3-1/TRBV3-2	TRBJ2-2	CASSHRQGNTGELFF
TRBV5-4	TRBJ2-1	CASSPGTRIGNEQFF
TRBV5-4	TRBJ2-1	CASGTTGGFNEQFF
TRBV5-1	TRBJ2-3	CASTLTLGGSSTDTQYF
TRBV19	TRBJ2-4	CATEDRPGDIQYF
TRBV7-8	TRBJ2-7	CASSLQGGPYEQYF
TRBV19	TRBJ2-1	CASNTPGGSSYNEQFF
TRBV2	TRBJ1-4	CASTRDFNEKLFF
TRBV7-9	TRBJ2-5	CASTSGTNQETQYF
TRBV2	TRBJ1-6	CASGQGNNSPLHF
TRBV7-3	TRBJ2-5	CASSFGGIGQETQYF
TRBV6-1	TRBJ1-1	CASGVPRGDPNTEAFF
TRBV5-1	TRBJ1-1	CASSQGGNTEAFF
TRBV5-1	TRBJ2-2	CASSLGFTDFGGELFF
TRBV7-6	TRBJ2-7	CASSLGGTTYEQYF
TRBV2	TRBJ1-2	CASSGYRNWGGYTF
TRBV18	TRBJ1-5	CASSGQGNQPQHF
TRBV30	TRBJ1-2	CAWTPGGSWYGYTF
TRBV4-2	TRBJ1-1	CASSQDPRGTGSEAFF
TRBV9	TRBJ1-1	CASSVVQGGNTEAFF
TRBV2	TRBJ2-3	CASSERQGITDTQYF
TRBV9	TRBJ2-2	CASSSLEGELFF
TRBV19	TRBJ1-2	CASTTAPEYGYTF
TRBV7-7	TRBJ2-3	CASSLGLPGTDTQYF
TRBV27	TRBJ1-3	CASSAQGLSGNTIYF
TRBV30	TRBJ2-1	CAWSVLGVRDEQFF
TRBV5-1	TRBJ1-1	CASSLEGQNTEAFF
TRBV9	TRBJ1-6	CASSTTGNNSPLHF